The TCR beta chain described here comes from a study of cytomegalovirus exposure and HLA in healthy donors. At the level of the study: Of all 400 or so donors who were genotyped, roughly 81% belonged to the Caucasian-associated ancestry cluster.

Primers: 60 Vbeta forward and 13 Jbeta reverse. Profiling relied on immunoSEQ multiplex PCR, and the TCRdb table lists in-frame clones only, not all of them. This table holds some 70,000 clones, 70% to 85% found once. This CDR3 spans 15 amino acids. Germline assignment: CDR1 SEHNR and CDR2 FQNEAQ (reference sequence). V was trimmed by 5 bases and J by 3 bases, leaving 17 bases between them. This clone has only one observation. No antigen is known for it. Study-wide results and limits: Relative to the 666-donor mean, N-insertions were reportedly fewer in an Asian-associated ancestry cluster in a later analysis.

As for the donors, each was a healthy bone marrow donor. The source is a woman between 45 and 60 years old in good health and CMV-seronegative. The sample was PBMCs. V is TRBV7-9 and J is TRBJ2-7, with TRBD2 as a possible D gene (5 bases). CDR3 sequence reads: CASSERSGWFYEQYV. CDR3 DNA: TGTGCCAGCAGCGAGAGATCGGGGTGGTTCTACGAGCAGTACGTC.